Listed here is a single T cell receptor (beta chain). The entry originates in a study of T cells after posttransplantation cyclophosphamide. Repertoires were generated with immunoSEQ multiplex PCR, while TCRdb's copy carries only in-frame clones and drops some. The data show 8,000 to 10,000 clones, roughly four fifths seen once. Germline V gene data show CDR1 as SGHTA and CDR2 as FQGTGA. The V end was cut by 5 bases, the J end by 5 bases, with 15 bases between. The CDR3 length is 14 residues. A marrow graft followed busulfan-fludarabine conditioning, with cyclophosphamide on days +3 and +4. The chain joins TRBV7-3 to TRBJ1-1; D gene ambiguous. The TCR originated in a female patient between 40 and 55 years old who received an allogeneic stem cell transplant from a related donor, was CMV-positive, and had no GVHD. Some T cells may trace back to the graft donor. Sequenced here: PBMCs, sampled 1,700 to 2,000 days after a stem cell transplant with posttransplant cyclophosphamide. The CDR3 is CASSATKAGTEAFF. DNA for the CDR3: TGTGCCAGCAGCGCCACCAAGGCGGGGACTGAAGCTTTCTTT.